This T cell receptor beta chain was sequenced during a study of blood T cell repertoires in COVID-19. A word on this clone: The same CDR3 can be traced to other DNA sequences in this sample.

Assignment of participants to cohorts was predicated upon participant-reported clinical history. Per the authors' pipeline: How many nucleated cells were present was estimated from reference gene primer amplification. Sequenced by immunoSEQ multiplex PCR; TCRdb stores in-frame clones only, minus some. V, J and clone size were drawn from that table, and D and trimming were deduced from the DNA. The table lists approximately 150,000 clones, 87% of them singletons. The germline V and J ends were trimmed by 0 bases and 1 base, with 10 bases remaining between them. CDR1 is SGHRS, CDR2 YFSETQ, per germline. CDR3 length equals 15 residues.

The sample taken for sequencing was PBMCs or T cells enriched from blood (not recorded which). This clonotype was obtained from a human donor with acute COVID-19. The donor label of this sample is uncertain. The chain carries TRBV5-1 and TRBJ1-1, with D hard to call. The CDR3: CASSLDPAGNTEAFF. The DNA of the CDR3 is TGCGCCAGCAGCTTGGATCCGGCGGGGAACACTGAAGCTTTCTTT.